This T cell receptor beta chain is drawn from a study of breast tumors, draining lymph nodes, adjacent tissues. Study results and limitations: Tumors had less TCR diversity than lymph nodes, more than nontumor tissue.

Breast cancer patients provided tissue from their axillary draining lymph nodes. TCRdb used MiXCR to reprocess the multiplex PCR reads, holding one entry per CDR3 protein. The table records about 89,000 distinct CDR3 sequences, about 27% of them present only once. Germline V lookup: CDR1 DFQATT, CDR2 SNEGSKA (reference sequence). The CDR3 length is 17 residues. Trimming shortened V by 0 bases and J by 7 bases, and 21 bases separated the two germline ends. This clonotype was seen repeatedly, ten times or more. No antigen is known for it. The sample consisted of axillary lymph node tissue. This clonotype was sampled from a female donor with breast cancer. Some clones in this sample may be carry-over from other donors' samples. The gene calls are TRBV20-1 and TRBJ2-2, with a tentative D call TRBD1 (6 bases). The CDR3 region is CSARDFIAQGSHGELFF. Written as DNA, the CDR3 is TGCAGTGCTAGAGATTTTATAGCCCAGGGGAGCCACGGGGAGCTGTTTTTT.